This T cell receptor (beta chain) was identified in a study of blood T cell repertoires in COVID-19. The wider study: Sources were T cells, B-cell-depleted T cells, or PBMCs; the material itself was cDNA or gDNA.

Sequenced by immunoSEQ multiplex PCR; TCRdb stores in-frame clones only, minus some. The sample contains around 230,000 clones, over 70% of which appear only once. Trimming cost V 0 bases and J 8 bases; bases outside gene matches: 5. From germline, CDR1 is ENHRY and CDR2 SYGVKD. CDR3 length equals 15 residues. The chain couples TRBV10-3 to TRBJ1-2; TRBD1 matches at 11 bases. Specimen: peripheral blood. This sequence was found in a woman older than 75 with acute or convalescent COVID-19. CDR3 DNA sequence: TGTGCCATCAGTGAGTCCGGACAGGGGGCGCGCGGCTACACCTTC. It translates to CAISESGQGARGYTF.